This TCR beta chain originates from a study of blood T cells in healthy people across ages. CDR1 is LGHNA and CDR2 is YNFKEQ in the germline V gene. The ends lost 7 bases at V and 6 bases at J; junction bases unmatched: 19. CDR3 size: 17 residues. A second PCR of about 7 to 12 cycles used a sample-barcoded 5' primer and a J-beta primer mix. TCRdb processed the 5' RACE reads anew with MiXCR; each CDR3 protein has one entry. The data contain 550,000 to 700,000 distinct CDR3 sequences, roughly a quarter of them singletons. What was sequenced was blood. This sequence was found in a woman in her 70s in good health. The rearrangement uses TRBV4-2 and TRBJ2-3; TRBD2 matches at 7 bases. CDR3 sequence: CASTEGGGRGFRDTQYF. CDR3 nucleotide sequence: TGTGCCAGCACCGAAGGCGGGGGACGCGGCTTCCGCGATACGCAGTATTTT.